The 31 T cell receptor beta chains in this list originate from one sample, sequenced in a study of blood T cell repertoires in COVID-19. Here immunoSEQ multiplex PCR was the method, and the copy in TCRdb shows in-frame clones only, minus some. The sample shows about 74,000 clones, around nine tenths of them seen only once. The specimen sequenced was peripheral blood. These receptors all stem from a human donor in a cohort sampled during active COVID-19.

The gene calls are TRBV6-2 or TRBV6-3 and TRBJ2-6, with 8 bases fitting TRBD1. Trimming took 2 bases from V and 1 from J; bases not matched to a gene: 7. The CDR3 runs 18 residues. Germline loops: CDR1 MNHEY, CDR2 SVGEGT. Written as DNA, the CDR3 is TGTGCCAGCAGTTACACCGGGACAGGCGTATCTGGGGCCAACGTCCTGACTTTC. Translated, it gives CASSYTGTGVSGANVLTF.

This clone was found a few times. V usage is TRBV9 and J usage is TRBJ1-6; 8 nucleotides match TRBD1. This CDR3 is 16 amino acids long. The germline gives CDR1 SGDLS, CDR2 YYNGEE. V shed 3 bases, J shed 5 bases, and the junction held 7 bases outside the gene matches. CDR3 protein: CASSAAGTGNNSPLHF. DNA of the CDR3: TGTGCCAGCAGCGCGGCCGGGACAGGAAATAATTCACCCCTCCACTTT.

This clone appeared a few times. The chain has TRBV28 and TRBJ2-7; 8 nucleotides line up with TRBD1. The CDR3 sequence is 16 residues long. Germline CDR1 reads MDHEN; CDR2 reads SYDVKM. V was pared by 6 bases and J by 3 bases, with 13 bases of the junction left unmatched. This CDR3 reads CASSPVWDRRFYEQYF. As DNA, the CDR3 is TGTGCCAGCAGCCCCGTCTGGGACAGGAGATTCTACGAGCAGTACTTC.

V is TRBV6-5 and J is TRBJ2-3; TRBD2 agrees at 8 bases. Germline values: CDR1 MNHEY, CDR2 SVGAGI. CDR3 length: 14 residues. V trimming: 6 bases; J trimming: 0 bases; junction bases outside the gene matches: 2. The CDR3 DNA sequence: TGTGCCAGCAGGTCTAGCGGGAGCACAGATACGCAGTATTTT. As protein: CASRSSGSTDTQYF.

The J gene is TRBJ1-1, the V gene TRBV11-2; D not certain. V was shortened by 0 bases and J by 3 bases, with 5 bases between the two germline ends. This CDR3 comprises 13 residues. From germline, CDR1 is SGHAT and CDR2 FQNNGV. In nucleotides, the CDR3 is TGTGCCAGCAGCTTAGATCGGGACACTGAAGCTTTCTTT. This translates into CASSLDRDTEAFF.

The V call is TRBV7-2, the J call TRBJ2-7; 7 bases are shared with TRBD1. CDR3 length equals 14 residues. V trimming: 5 bases; J trimming: 6 bases; junction bases outside the gene matches: 10. The germline gives CDR1 SGHTA, CDR2 FQGNSA. In DNA, the CDR3 is TGTGCCAGCAGCCCACTACGCGGACAGGTCGAGCAGTACTTC. Translation: CASSPLRGQVEQYF. Variable domain in full (rest from reference TRBV7-2 and TRBJ2-7): GAGVSQSPSNKVTEKGKDVELRCDPISGHTALYWYRQSLGQGLEFLIYFQGNSAPDKSGLPSDRFSAERTGGSVSTLTIQRTQQEDSAVYLCASSPLRGQVEQYFGPGTRLTVT.

The genes are TRBV6-5 and TRBJ1-6; 9 positions agree with TRBD1. CDR1 is MNHEY and CDR2 is SVGAGI in the germline V gene. V trimming: 5 bases; J trimming: 8 bases; junction bases outside the gene matches: 4. The CDR3 length is 14 residues. The chain's CDR3 is CASSPGQGDSPLHF. The CDR3 bases are TGTGCCAGCAGTCCGGGACAGGGAGATTCACCCCTCCACTTT.

V and J are TRBV7-6 and TRBJ2-7, with D tentatively TRBD2 (6 bases). Germline CDR1 is SGHVS and CDR2 is FNYEAQ. This CDR3 contains 13 residues. Trimming pared 5 bases from V and 0 bases from J, leaving 8 bases between. The CDR3 loop reads CASSGGDSYEQYF. The CDR3 DNA reads TGTGCCAGCAGCGGCGGGGACTCCTACGAGCAGTACTTC.

The rearrangement joins TRBV7-9 to TRBJ2-3, with 8 bases identical to TRBD2. The trim removed 4 bases at V and 4 bases at J, leaving 4 bases unmatched. This CDR3 spans 14 amino acids. CDR1 is SEHNR, CDR2 FQNEAQ, per germline (reference sequence). DNA for the CDR3: TGTGCCAGCAGCTCCCCGGGGGGGGCAGATACGCAGTATTTT. Translating it yields CASSSPGGADTQYF.

The chain uses TRBV2 and TRBJ2-1; 7 bases match TRBD1. Germline CDR1 reads SNHLY; CDR2 reads FYNNEI. With V trimmed by 3 bases and J by 0 bases, 2 bases remained unmatched. The CDR3 totals 15 residues. The CDR3 DNA sequence: TGTGCCAGCAGTGACGCAGGGGGCTCCTACAATGAGCAGTTCTTC. This codes for CASSDAGGSYNEQFF. The entire variable domain, with the rest obtained from reference TRBV2 and TRBJ2-1, is as follows: EPEVTQTPSHQVTQMGQEVILRCVPISNHLYFYWYRQILGQKVEFLVSFYNNEISEKSEIFDDQFSVERPDGSNFTLKIRSTKLEDSAMYFCASSDAGGSYNEQFFGPGTRLTVL.

V usage is TRBV3-1 (or the pseudogene TRBV3-2) and J usage is TRBJ2-1; a weak D match, TRBD2 (5 bases). Germline lookup yields CDR1 LGHDT and CDR2 YNNKEL (reference sequence). V lost 4 bases and J 3 bases, leaving 7 bases between the germline ends. The CDR3 is made up of 13 amino acids. CDR3 in amino acids: CASSPDFYNEQFF. The CDR3 coding sequence is TGTGCCAGCAGCCCGGACTTCTACAATGAGCAGTTCTTC.

The CDR3 loop reads CASSLGLAGTYEQYF. In nucleotides, the CDR3 is TGTGCCAGCAGCCTCGGACTAGCGGGCACCTACGAGCAGTACTTC. V usage is TRBV6-5 and J usage is TRBJ2-7; 11 nucleotides line up with TRBD2. J gave up 2 bases and V 6 bases, and 6 bases lay outside the gene matches. The CDR3 sequence is 15 residues long. CDR1 and CDR2 (germline): MNHEY, SVGAGI.

The V call is TRBV5-1, the J call TRBJ2-1; 11 nucleotides line up with TRBD2. Germline V gene sequence: CDR1 SGHRS, CDR2 YFSETQ. With 3 bases clipped from V and 5 bases from J, the junction kept 4 bases outside the gene matches. CDR3 size: 15 residues. CDR3 sequence: CASSSGLAGHNEQFF. The CDR3 DNA follows: TGCGCCAGCAGCTCAGGACTAGCGGGCCACAATGAGCAGTTCTTC.

The chain employs TRBV19 and TRBJ1-5; D perhaps matches TRBD1 (6 bases). This CDR3 has 14 amino acids. The germline V gene encodes CDR1 LNHDA and CDR2 SQIVND (reference sequence). Trimming took off 4 bases at V and 6 bases at J, with 13 bases between the two ends. CDR3 loop: CASSKRQALQPQHF. The CDR3 DNA follows: TGTGCCAGTAGTAAACGACAGGCCCTTCAGCCCCAGCATTTT.

The chain links TRBV24-1 to TRBJ1-1, with TRBD1 identical over 9 bases. The CDR3 contains 16 residues. The germline CDR1 and CDR2 sequences are KGHDR and SFDVKD. V trimming: 5 bases; J trimming: 2 bases; junction bases outside the gene matches: 8. CDR3 protein: CATSAAPGQGNTEAFF. The CDR3 DNA is TGTGCCACCAGTGCGGCTCCGGGACAGGGTAACACTGAAGCTTTCTTT.

This chain joins TRBV27 and TRBJ2-7, with 7 bases lining up with TRBD2. The V gene end was trimmed by 5 bases and the J gene end by 0 bases; junction bases not matched to a gene: 7. There are 15 residues in the CDR3. Germline loops: CDR1 MNHEY, CDR2 SMNVEV (reference sequence). The CDR3, as DNA: TGTGCCAGCAGTGCACTAGCGACTGGCTCCTACGAGCAGTACTTC. This encodes CASSALATGSYEQYF.

The rearrangement joins TRBV18 to TRBJ2-2; TRBD1 aligns across 9 bases. From germline, CDR1 is KGHSH and CDR2 LQKENI. The CDR3 spans 17 residues. V was clipped by 3 bases and J by 2 bases; unmatched bases: 7. The CDR3 loop reads CASSPQTGGVNTGELFF. The CDR3 DNA reads as TGTGCCAGCTCACCGCAAACAGGGGGCGTCAACACCGGGGAGCTGTTTTTT. The full variable domain, its missing parts supplied by reference TRBV18 and TRBJ2-2, is NAGVMQNPRHLVRRRGQEARLRCSPMKGHSHVYWYRQLPEEGLKFMVYLQKENIIDESGMPKERFSAEFPKEGPSILRIQQVVRGDSAAYFCASSPQTGGVNTGELFFGEGSRLTVL.

The rearrangement uses TRBV6-2 or TRBV6-3 and TRBJ1-5; TRBD1 might be the D (6 bases). CDR1 and CDR2 from the germline V gene are MNHEY and SVGEGT. The CDR3 covers 15 residues. V gave up 4 bases and J gave up 2 bases, with 12 bases separating them. The CDR3 DNA reads TGTGCCAGCAGTTCCCCACAGGGCCGCAATCAGCCCCAGCATTTT. This sequence encodes CASSSPQGRNQPQHF.

The chain employs TRBV27 and TRBJ2-7; perhaps TRBD2 as D (6 bases). Germline lookup yields CDR1 MNHEY and CDR2 SMNVEV (reference sequence). The ends were cut back, 6 bases at V and 7 bases at J, with 22 bases in the middle. The CDR3 runs to 15 residues. The CDR3 sequence is CASSLDQLAPREQYF. DNA of the CDR3: TGTGCCAGCAGCTTGGACCAACTAGCTCCTCGTGAGCAGTACTTC.

The J gene is TRBJ2-7, the V gene TRBV7-2, with 12 bases that match TRBD1. CDR1 and CDR2 from the germline V gene are SGHTA and FQGNSA. The CDR3 is 17 residues long. Trimming cost V 0 bases and J 6 bases; bases outside gene matches: 9. This CDR3 is CASSLAGGQGASGEQYF. The CDR3 DNA reads TGTGCCAGCAGCTTAGCCGGGGGACAGGGGGCATCCGGCGAGCAGTACTTC. Filled out from reference TRBV7-2 and TRBJ2-7, the complete variable domain reads GAGVSQSPSNKVTEKGKDVELRCDPISGHTALYWYRQSLGQGLEFLIYFQGNSAPDKSGLPSDRFSAERTGGSVSTLTIQRTQQEDSAVYLCASSLAGGQGASGEQYFGPGTRLTVT.

V is TRBV30 and J is TRBJ1-5; D might be TRBD1 (5 bases). V lost 0 bases and J 5 bases, leaving 8 bases between the germline ends. The CDR3 has 13 residues. Germline values: CDR1 GTSNPN, CDR2 SVGIG (reference sequence). The CDR3 spells CAWSVRVDQPQHF. The CDR3 region has the DNA TGTGCCTGGAGTGTCAGGGTTGATCAGCCCCAGCATTTT.

The genes are TRBV11-2 and TRBJ2-4; TRBD1 agrees at 11 bases. Germline CDR1 is SGHAT and CDR2 is FQNNGV. This CDR3 region has 18 residues. V was pared by 5 bases and J by 0 bases, with 9 bases of the junction left unmatched. In nucleotides, the CDR3 is TGTGCCAGCAGCCCGACCGGGACAGGGGGTGTAGCCAAAAACATTCAGTACTTC. This translates into CASSPTGTGGVAKNIQYF.

The CDR3 bases are TGTGCCAGCAGTGAAGAGACAGGTTCGACGTCTGTAAAACTGTTTTTT. It encodes CASSEETGSTSVKLFF. This chain joins TRBV2 and TRBJ1-4; D might be TRBD1 (6 bases). Germline CDR1 reads SNHLY; CDR2 reads FYNNEI. Trimming removed 1 base from V and 10 bases from J, with 19 bases in between. The length of the CDR3 is 16 residues.

This chain uses TRBV5-6 with TRBJ1-1; 10 nucleotides align to TRBD1. The germline V gene has CDR1 SGHDT and CDR2 YYEEEE. CDR3 length equals 14 residues. V lost 2 bases to trimming and J lost 4 bases; unmatched junction nucleotides: 2. The CDR3 DNA follows: TGTGCCAGCAGCTTAGGGACAGGGGTCACTGAAGCTTTCTTT. Translating it yields CASSLGTGVTEAFF.

The chain links TRBV4-1 to TRBJ2-7, with 8 bases matching TRBD1. Germline V gene lookup returns CDR1 MGHRA and CDR2 YSYEKL. Unmatched junction bases numbered 9, after V lost 0 bases and J lost 5 bases. CDR3 length: 16 residues. CDR3 amino acids: CASSQEPGRGLDEQYF. In nucleotides, the CDR3 is TGCGCCAGCAGCCAAGAGCCGGGCAGGGGGCTTGACGAGCAGTACTTC.

The chain uses TRBV4-1 and TRBJ1-6, with a tentative D call TRBD1 (6 bases). Looked up from germline, CDR1 is MGHRA and CDR2 is YSYEKL. The CDR3 is made up of 16 amino acids. V shed 1 base and J shed 4 bases, with 11 bases lying between them. The CDR3 DNA follows: TGCGCCAGCAGCCAAGTTAAACAGGGATATAATTCACCCCTCCACTTT. It yields the protein CASSQVKQGYNSPLHF.

CDR3 amino acids: CSERQALNTEAFF. DNA of the CDR3: TGCAGCGAACGACAGGCGTTGAACACTGAAGCTTTCTTT. The V call is TRBV29-1, the J call TRBJ1-1, with D perhaps matching TRBD1 (6 bases). Germline assignment: CDR1 SQVTM and CDR2 ANQGSEA. The CDR3 runs 13 residues. V was trimmed by 7 bases and J by 0 bases, leaving 12 bases between them.

This clone was seen a single time. The chain uses TRBV20-1 and TRBJ1-1; D not certain. The V gene lost 3 bases and the J gene lost 2 bases, with 4 bases spanning the gap. The CDR3 sequence is 11 residues long. The germline V gene encodes CDR1 DFQATT and CDR2 SNEGSKA (reference sequence). The CDR3 sequence: CSASLNTEAFF. In DNA, the CDR3 is TGCAGTGCTAGCCTAAACACTGAAGCTTTCTTT.

This chain links TRBV5-1 with TRBJ2-3, with 12 bases aligning to TRBD1. There are 17 residues in the CDR3. The V gene's germline CDR1 is SGHRS and CDR2 YFSETQ. The trim removed 4 bases at V and 3 bases at J, leaving 9 bases unmatched. The CDR3 reads CASSPGQGARGTDTQYF. Written as DNA, the CDR3 is TGCGCCAGCAGCCCGGGACAGGGGGCGCGAGGGACAGATACGCAGTATTTT.

The gene calls are TRBV7-2 and TRBJ2-5, with D perhaps TRBD1 (6 bases). This CDR3 is 13 amino acids long. The V and J ends lost 4 bases and 6 bases respectively, with 12 bases between them. Germline V gene sequence: CDR1 SGHTA, CDR2 FQGNSA. CDR3 sequence: CASSYPGHKTQYF. CDR3 in DNA: TGTGCCAGCAGCTATCCGGGACATAAGACCCAGTACTTC.

The chain has TRBV11-3 and TRBJ2-1, with 11 bases that match TRBD1. Germline V gene lookup returns CDR1 SGHNT and CDR2 YENEEA. The CDR3 sequence is 15 residues long. V lost 5 bases and J lost 7; bases outside the gene matches: 7. The CDR3 region has the DNA TGTGCCAGCAGCGGCGGACAGGGGGCATGGAATGAGCAGTTCTTC. It codes for CASSGGQGAWNEQFF.